Listed here is a single TCR beta chain. Its antigen is undetermined. The entry originates in a study of a mutant IDH1 vaccine in newly diagnosed glioma. Study as a whole: Once 4-6 weeks had passed after radiotherapy alone, vaccination started, or it started with temozolomide cycles. Overall study findings and caveats: Changes to the top peripheral T cell clonotypes appeared unrelated to pseudoprogression.

Described time point: week 35, safety follow-up. Topical imiquimod was applied with each vaccine dose, which held 300 ug of mutant IDH1 20-mer peptide. Measured with immunoSEQ multiplex PCR; TCRdb has only the in-frame clones, and not every one. The top ten hold under 7% of the sample, which has about 58,000 clones, roughly 79% seen once. The CDR3 loop spans 15 amino acids. Trimming pared 5 bases from V and 3 bases from J, leaving 15 bases between. Germline lookup yields CDR1 LNHDA and CDR2 SQIVND (reference sequence). The TCR sequence derives from a man between 40 and 49 years old with glioma. This sample comprised PBMCs, obtained from a glioma patient whose treatment included an IDH1 peptide vaccine. V usage is TRBV19 and J usage is TRBJ2-3; D perhaps matches TRBD2 (6 bases). The CDR3 sequence is CASSSRGGETDTQYF. For the CDR3, the DNA is TGTGCCAGTAGTTCCCGGGGAGGCGAAACAGATACGCAGTATTTT.